This TCR beta chain was found in a study of blood T cell repertoires in COVID-19. Study-wide context: Researchers got acute and convalescent COVID-19 samples from the United States, Italy and Spain. T cells, B-cell-depleted T cells, or PBMCs provided the cDNA or gDNA that served as material.

Source study methods: Quantification of nucleated cells was approximated via reference gene primer amplification. Clones were read by immunoSEQ multiplex PCR, and TCRdb kept only the in-frame ones, dropping some. The DNA gave D and trimming, while V, J and clone size come from that table. The table includes 200,000 to 250,000 clones, around 80% detected once. Germline V CDR1 and CDR2: LGHDT, YNNKEL (reference sequence). The length of the CDR3 is 15 residues. V lost 3 bases, J lost 2 bases, and 13 bases lay in between. The TCR was taken from a human donor in a cohort sampled during active COVID-19. The V call is TRBV3-1 (or the pseudogene TRBV3-2), the J call TRBJ1-2; a weak D match, TRBD1 (6 bases). Sequences were obtained from peripheral blood. Here the CDR3 DNA reads TGTGCCAGCAGCCAGAGCAGGACAGCGAACTATGGCTACACCTTC. It yields the protein CASSQSRTANYGYTF.